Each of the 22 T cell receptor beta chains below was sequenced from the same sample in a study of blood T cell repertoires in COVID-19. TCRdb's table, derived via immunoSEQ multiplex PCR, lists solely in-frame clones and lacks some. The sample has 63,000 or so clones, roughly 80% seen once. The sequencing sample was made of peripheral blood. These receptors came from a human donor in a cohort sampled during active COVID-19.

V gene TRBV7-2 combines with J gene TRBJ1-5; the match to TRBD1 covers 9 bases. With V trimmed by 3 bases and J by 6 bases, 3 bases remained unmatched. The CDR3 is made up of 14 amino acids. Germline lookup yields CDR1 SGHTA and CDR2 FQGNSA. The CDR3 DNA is TGTGCCAGCAGCTTGACAGGGGGGGGTCAGCCCCAGCATTTT. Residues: CASSLTGGGQPQHF.

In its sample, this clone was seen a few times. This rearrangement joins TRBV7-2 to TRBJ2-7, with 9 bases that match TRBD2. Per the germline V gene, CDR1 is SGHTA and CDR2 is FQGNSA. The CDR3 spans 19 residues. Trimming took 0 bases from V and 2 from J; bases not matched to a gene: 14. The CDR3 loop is CASSLALWLAGRRPYEQYF. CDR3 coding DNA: TGTGCCAGCAGCTTAGCGTTGTGGCTAGCGGGGAGGAGGCCCTACGAGCAGTACTTC.

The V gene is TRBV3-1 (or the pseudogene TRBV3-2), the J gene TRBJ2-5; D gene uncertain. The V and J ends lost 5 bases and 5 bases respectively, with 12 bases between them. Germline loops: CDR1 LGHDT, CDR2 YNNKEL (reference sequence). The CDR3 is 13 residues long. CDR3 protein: CASSSPGGETQYF. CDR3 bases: TGTGCCAGCAGCAGTCCGGGTGGGGAGACCCAGTACTTC.

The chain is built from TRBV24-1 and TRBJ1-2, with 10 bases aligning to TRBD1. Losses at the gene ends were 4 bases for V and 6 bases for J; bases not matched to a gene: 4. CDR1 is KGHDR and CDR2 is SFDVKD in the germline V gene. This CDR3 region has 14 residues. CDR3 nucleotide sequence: TGTGCCACCAGTGAGGGACAGGGGTGGGATGGCTACACCTTC. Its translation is CATSEGQGWDGYTF.

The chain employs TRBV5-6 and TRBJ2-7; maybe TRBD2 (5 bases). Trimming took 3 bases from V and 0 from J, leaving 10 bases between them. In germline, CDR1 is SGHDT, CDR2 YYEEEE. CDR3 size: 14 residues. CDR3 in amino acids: CASSWRRVSYEQYF. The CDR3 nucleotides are TGTGCCAGCAGCTGGAGGCGAGTCTCCTACGAGCAGTACTTC.

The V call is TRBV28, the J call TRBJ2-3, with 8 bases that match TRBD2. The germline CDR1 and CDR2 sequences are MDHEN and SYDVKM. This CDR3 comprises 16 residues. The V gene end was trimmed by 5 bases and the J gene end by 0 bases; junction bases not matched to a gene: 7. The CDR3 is CASSPYSGVSTDTQYF. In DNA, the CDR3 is TGTGCCAGCAGTCCGTATAGCGGGGTAAGCACAGATACGCAGTATTTT.

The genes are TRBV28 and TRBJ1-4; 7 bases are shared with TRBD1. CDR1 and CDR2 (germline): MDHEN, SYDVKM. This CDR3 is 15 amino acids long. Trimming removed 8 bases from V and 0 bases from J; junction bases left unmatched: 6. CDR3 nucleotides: TGTGCCAGCGCCTTAGGGGGCGCAACTAATGAAAAACTGTTTTTT. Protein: CASALGGATNEKLFF.

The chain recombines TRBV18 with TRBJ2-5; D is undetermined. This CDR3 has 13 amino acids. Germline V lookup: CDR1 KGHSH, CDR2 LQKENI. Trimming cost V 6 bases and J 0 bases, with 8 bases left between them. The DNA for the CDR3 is TGTGCCAGCTCCCCTCGGTACCAAGAGACCCAGTACTTC. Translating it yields CASSPRYQETQYF.

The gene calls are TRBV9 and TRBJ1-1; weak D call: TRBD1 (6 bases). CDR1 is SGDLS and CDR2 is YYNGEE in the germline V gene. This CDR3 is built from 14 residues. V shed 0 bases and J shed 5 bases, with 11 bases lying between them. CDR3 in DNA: TGTGCCAGCAGCGTAGTAGGGGGAATAACTGAAGCTTTCTTT. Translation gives CASSVVGGITEAFF.

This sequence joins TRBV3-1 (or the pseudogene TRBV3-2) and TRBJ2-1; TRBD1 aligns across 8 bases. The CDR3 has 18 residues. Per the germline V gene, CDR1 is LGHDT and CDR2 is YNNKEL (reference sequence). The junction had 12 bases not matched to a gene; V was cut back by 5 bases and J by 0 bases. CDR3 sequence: CASSSRSTGVNSYNEQFF. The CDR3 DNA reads TGTGCCAGCAGCTCGCGCTCGACAGGGGTTAACTCCTACAATGAGCAGTTCTTC.

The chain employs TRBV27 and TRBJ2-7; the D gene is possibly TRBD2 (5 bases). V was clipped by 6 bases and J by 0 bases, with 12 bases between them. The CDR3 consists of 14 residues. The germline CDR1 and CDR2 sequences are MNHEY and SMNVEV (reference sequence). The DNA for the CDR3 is TGTGCCAGCAGCAGACTACGGGACTCCTACGAGCAGTACTTC. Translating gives CASSRLRDSYEQYF.

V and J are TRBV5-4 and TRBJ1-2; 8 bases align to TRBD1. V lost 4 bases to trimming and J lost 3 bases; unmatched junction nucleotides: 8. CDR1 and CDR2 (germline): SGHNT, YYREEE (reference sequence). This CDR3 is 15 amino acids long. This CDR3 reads CASSPGGQGYYGYTF. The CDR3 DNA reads TGTGCCAGCAGCCCGGGAGGACAGGGATACTATGGCTACACCTTC.

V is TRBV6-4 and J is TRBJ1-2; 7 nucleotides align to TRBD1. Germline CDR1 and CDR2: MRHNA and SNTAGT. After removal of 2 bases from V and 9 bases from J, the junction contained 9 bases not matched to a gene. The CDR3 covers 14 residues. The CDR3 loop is CASSDTEGARSYTF. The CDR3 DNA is TGTGCCAGCAGTGACACGGAGGGGGCCAGAAGCTACACCTTC.

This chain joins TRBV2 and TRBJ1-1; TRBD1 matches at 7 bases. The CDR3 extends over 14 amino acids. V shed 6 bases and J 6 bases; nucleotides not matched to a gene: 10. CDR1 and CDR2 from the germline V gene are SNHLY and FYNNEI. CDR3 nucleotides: TGTGCCAGCAGGGGACAGACGTCCCGCCCTGAAGCTTTCTTT. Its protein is CASRGQTSRPEAFF.

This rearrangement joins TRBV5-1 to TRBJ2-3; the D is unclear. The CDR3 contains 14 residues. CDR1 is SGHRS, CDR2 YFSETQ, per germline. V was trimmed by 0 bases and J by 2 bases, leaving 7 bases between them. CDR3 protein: CASSLGQITDTQYF. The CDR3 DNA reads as TGCGCCAGCAGCTTGGGGCAGATCACAGATACGCAGTATTTT. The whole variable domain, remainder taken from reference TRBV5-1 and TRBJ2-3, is KAGVTQTPRYLIKTRGQQVTLSCSPISGHRSVSWYQQTPGQGLQFLFEYFSETQRNKGNFPGRFSGRQFSNSRSEMNVSTLELGDSALYLCASSLGQITDTQYFGPGTRLTVL.

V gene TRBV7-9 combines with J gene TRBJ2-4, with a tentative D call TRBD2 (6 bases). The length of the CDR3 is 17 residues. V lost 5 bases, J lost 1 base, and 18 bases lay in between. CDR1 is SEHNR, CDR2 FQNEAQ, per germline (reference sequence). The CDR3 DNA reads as TGTGCCAGCAGCCCTGCGGGAAGGGGTACGGCCAAAAACATTCAGTACTTC. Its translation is CASSPAGRGTAKNIQYF.

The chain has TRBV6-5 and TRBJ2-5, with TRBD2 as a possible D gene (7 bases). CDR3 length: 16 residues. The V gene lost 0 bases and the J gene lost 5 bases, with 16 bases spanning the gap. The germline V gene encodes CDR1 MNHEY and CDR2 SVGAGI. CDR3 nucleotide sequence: TGTGCCAGCAGTTACTCCCCCGGGGGGCCATGGGAGACCCAGTACTTC. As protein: CASSYSPGGPWETQYF.

This chain's CDR3 is CASSLYRGQVSNEQFF. The CDR3, as DNA: TGTGCCAGCAGCTTGTATCGGGGACAGGTTAGCAATGAGCAGTTCTTC. The V call is TRBV5-4, the J call TRBJ2-1, with TRBD1 matching 8 bases. Germline CDR1 is SGHNT and CDR2 is YYREEE (reference sequence). The V segment lost 1 base and the J segment 6 bases; nucleotides outside the gene matches: 9. CDR3 length: 16 residues.

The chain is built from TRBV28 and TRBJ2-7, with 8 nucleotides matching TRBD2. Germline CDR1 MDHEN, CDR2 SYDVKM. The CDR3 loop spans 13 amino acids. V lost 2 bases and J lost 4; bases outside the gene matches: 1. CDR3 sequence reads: CASSLSGGYEQYF. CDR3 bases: TGTGCCAGCAGTTTAAGCGGGGGTTACGAGCAGTACTTC.

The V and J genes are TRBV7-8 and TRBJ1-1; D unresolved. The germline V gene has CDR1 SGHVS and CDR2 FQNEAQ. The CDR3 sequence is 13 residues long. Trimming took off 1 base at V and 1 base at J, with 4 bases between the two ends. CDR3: CASSLVRNTEAFF. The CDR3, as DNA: TGTGCCAGCAGCTTAGTCAGGAACACTGAAGCTTTCTTT. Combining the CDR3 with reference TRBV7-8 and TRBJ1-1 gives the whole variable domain GAGVSQSPRYKVAKRGQDVALRCDPISGHVSLFWYQQALGQGPEFLTYFQNEAQLDKSGLPSDRFFAERPEGSVSTLKIQRTQQEDSAVYLCASSLVRNTEAFFGQGTRLTVV.

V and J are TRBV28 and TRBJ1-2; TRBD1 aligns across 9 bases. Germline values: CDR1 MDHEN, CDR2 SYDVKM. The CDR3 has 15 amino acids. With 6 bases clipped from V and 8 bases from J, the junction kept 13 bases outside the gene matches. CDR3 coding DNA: TGTGCCAGCAGCCTAGTCCCCGGGACAGGGAGGGGCTACACCTTC. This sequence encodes CASSLVPGTGRGYTF.

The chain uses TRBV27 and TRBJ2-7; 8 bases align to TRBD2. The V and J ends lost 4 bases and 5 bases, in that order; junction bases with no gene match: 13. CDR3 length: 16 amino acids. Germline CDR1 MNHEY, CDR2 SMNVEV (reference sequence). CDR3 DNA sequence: TGTGCCAGCAGTTGGGCGGGGGGTGCTACGCGGAACGAGCAGTACTTC. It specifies CASSWAGGATRNEQYF.